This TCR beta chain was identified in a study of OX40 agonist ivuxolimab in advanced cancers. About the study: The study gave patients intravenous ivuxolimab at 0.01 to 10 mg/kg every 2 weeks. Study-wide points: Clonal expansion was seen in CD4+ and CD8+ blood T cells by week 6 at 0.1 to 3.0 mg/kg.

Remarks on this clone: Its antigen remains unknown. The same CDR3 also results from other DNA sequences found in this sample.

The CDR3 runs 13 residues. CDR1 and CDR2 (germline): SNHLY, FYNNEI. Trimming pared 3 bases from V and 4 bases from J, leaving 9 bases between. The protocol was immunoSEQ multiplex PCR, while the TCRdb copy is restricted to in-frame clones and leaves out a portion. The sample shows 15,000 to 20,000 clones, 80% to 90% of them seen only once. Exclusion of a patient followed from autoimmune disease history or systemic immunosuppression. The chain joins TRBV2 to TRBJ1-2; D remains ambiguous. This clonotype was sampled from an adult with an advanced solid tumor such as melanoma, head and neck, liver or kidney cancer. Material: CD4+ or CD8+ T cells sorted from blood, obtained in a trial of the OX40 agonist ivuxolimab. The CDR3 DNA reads TGTGCCAGCAGTGAGGGCCAAGGCTATGGCTACACCTTC. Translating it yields CASSEGQGYGYTF.